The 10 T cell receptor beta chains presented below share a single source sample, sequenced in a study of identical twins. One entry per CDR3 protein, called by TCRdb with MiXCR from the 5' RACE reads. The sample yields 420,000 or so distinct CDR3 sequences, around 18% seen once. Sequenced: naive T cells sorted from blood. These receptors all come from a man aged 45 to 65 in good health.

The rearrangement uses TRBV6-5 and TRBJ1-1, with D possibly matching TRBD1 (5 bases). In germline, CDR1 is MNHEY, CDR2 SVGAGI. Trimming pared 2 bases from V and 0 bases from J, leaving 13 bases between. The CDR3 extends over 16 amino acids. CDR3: CASSYREGRMNTEAFF. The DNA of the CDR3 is TGTGCCAGCAGTTACCGCGAGGGGAGGATGAACACTGAAGCTTTCTTT.

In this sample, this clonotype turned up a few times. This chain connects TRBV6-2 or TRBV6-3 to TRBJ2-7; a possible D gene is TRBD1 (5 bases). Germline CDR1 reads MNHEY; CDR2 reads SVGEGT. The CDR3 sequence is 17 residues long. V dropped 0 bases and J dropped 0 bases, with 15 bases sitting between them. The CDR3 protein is CASSYSLRGFLSYEQYF. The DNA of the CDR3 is TGTGCCAGCAGTTACTCTCTAAGGGGATTCCTCTCCTACGAGCAGTACTTC.

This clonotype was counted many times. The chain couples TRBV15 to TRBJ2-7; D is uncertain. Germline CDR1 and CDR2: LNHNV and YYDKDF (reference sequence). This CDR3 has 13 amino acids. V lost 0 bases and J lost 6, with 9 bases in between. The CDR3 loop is CATSRDLASEQYF. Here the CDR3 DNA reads TGTGCCACCAGCAGAGATCTTGCCAGCGAGCAGTACTTC.

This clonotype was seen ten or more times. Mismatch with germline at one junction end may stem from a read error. In DNA, the CDR3 is TGTGCCAGCAGTTACGGCACAGATGCGCAGTATTTT. Translated: CASSYGTDAQYF. This chain uses TRBV6-5 with TRBJ2-3; D ambiguous. The germline V gene encodes CDR1 MNHEY and CDR2 SVGAGI. The CDR3 sequence is 12 residues long.

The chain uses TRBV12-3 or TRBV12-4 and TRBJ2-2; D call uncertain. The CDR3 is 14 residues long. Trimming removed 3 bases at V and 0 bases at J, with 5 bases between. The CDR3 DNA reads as TGTGCCAGCAGTTTTGTACCGAACACCGGGGAGCTGTTTTTT. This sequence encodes CASSFVPNTGELFF.

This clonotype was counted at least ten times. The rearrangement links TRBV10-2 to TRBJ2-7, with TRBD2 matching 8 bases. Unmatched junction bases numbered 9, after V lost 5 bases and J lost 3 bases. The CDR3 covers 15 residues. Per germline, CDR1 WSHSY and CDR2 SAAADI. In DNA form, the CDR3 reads TGCGCCAGCAGTCAGGGTAGCGGGGTGTACTACGAGCAGTACTTC. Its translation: CASSQGSGVYYEQYF.

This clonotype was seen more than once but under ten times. The CDR3 bases are TGTGCCAGCAGCCTGGACAGGGTCCAAGGCTACACCTTC. Translating it yields CASSLDRVQGYTF. The chain employs TRBV3-1 and TRBJ1-2, with 8 bases matching TRBD1. The V segment lost 4 bases and the J segment 8 bases; nucleotides outside the gene matches: 6. Germline loops: CDR1 LGHDT, CDR2 YNNKEL (reference sequence). The CDR3 contains 13 residues.

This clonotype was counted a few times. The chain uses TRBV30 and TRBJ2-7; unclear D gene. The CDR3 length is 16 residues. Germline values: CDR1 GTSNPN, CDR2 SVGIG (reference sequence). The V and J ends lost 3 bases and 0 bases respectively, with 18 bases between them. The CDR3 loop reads CAWSAFGFGSSYEQYF. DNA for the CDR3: TGTGCCTGGAGCGCGTTTGGCTTTGGGTCCTCCTACGAGCAGTACTTC.

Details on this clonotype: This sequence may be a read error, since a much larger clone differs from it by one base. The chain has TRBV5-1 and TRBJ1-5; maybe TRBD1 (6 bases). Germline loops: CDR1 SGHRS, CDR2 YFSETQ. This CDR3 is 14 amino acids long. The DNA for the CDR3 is TGCGCCAGCAGCTTGGGGGGGCTGGATCAGCCCCGGCATTTT. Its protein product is CASSLGGLDQPRHF.

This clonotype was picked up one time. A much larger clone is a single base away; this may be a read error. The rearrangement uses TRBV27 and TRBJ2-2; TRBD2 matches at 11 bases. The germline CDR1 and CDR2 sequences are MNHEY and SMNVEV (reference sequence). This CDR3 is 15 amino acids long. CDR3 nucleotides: TGTGCCAGCAGTCCACTAGCGGGGGACACCGGGGTGCTGTTTTTT. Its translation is CASSPLAGDTGVLFF.